A single sample gave rise to the 8 T cell receptor beta chains below, sequenced in a study of T-cell reconstitution after alpha-beta-depleted transplantation in children. Unique molecular identifiers tagged the TCRbeta library. Using its own MiXCR run on the PCR reads, TCRdb lists one record per CDR3 protein. Of over 150,000 distinct CDR3 sequences in the sample, approximately 6.9% were seen once. Sequences were derived from PBMCs, sampled before TCRalphabeta/CD19-depleted stem cell transplant. These receptors all come from a boy aged 2 to 9 with acute lymphoblastic leukemia, due to receive a stem cell transplant.

This clonotype has only a few counts. This sequence joins TRBV12-5 and TRBJ2-3; TRBD2 is a possible D gene (5 bases). The CDR3 contains 16 residues. Trimming left V 5 bases short and J 1 base short, with 16 bases between. Germline V gene lookup returns CDR1 LGHNT and CDR2 FRNRAP. Written as DNA, the CDR3 is TGTGCTAGTGGTCGGGGTGATCTTCTTCGCACAGATACGCAGTATTTT. Protein: CASGRGDLLRTDTQYF. Supplemented by reference TRBV12-5 and TRBJ2-3, the full variable domain reads DARVTQTPRHKVTEMGQEVTMRCQPILGHNTVFWYRQTMMQGLELLAYFRNRAPLDDSGMPKDRFSAEMPDATLATLKIQPSEPRDSAVYFCASGRGDLLRTDTQYFGPGTRLTVL.

In this sample, this clonotype turned up many times. The CDR3 DNA reads TGCAGTGCTCGAATAGCGGGGGCAGCCTACAATGAGCAGTTCTTC. It specifies CSARIAGAAYNEQFF. The chain couples TRBV20-1 to TRBJ2-1; 9 bases agree with TRBD2. Trimming removed 5 bases from V and 2 bases from J; junction bases left unmatched: 7. CDR3 length: 15 residues. Germline CDR1 is DFQATT and CDR2 is SNEGSKA (reference sequence).

This clonotype was detected a few times. This chain uses TRBV28 with TRBJ2-5, with TRBD2 identical over 8 bases. This CDR3 is 17 amino acids long. The V gene end was trimmed by 5 bases and the J gene end by 5 bases; junction bases not matched to a gene: 16. CDR1 and CDR2 (germline): MDHEN, SYDVKM. The CDR3 is CASSPREGELYTETQYF. Here the CDR3 DNA reads TGTGCCAGCAGTCCCCGGGAGGGGGAGTTGTACACGGAGACCCAGTACTTC.

There are a few counts of this clonotype. One junction end does not reproduce the germline sequence, and a read error may be involved. The chain carries TRBV7-9 and TRBJ1-5; D is unresolved. The CDR3 totals 14 residues. CDR1 is SEHNR, CDR2 FQNEAQ, per germline (reference sequence). The CDR3 protein is CAGSLGSTNQPQHF. CDR3 in DNA: TGTGCCGGCAGCTTAGGCTCTACCAATCAGCCCCAGCATTTT.

This chain links TRBV7-9 with TRBJ1-1, with unresolved D. V lost 2 bases, J lost 2 bases, and 9 bases lay in between. The CDR3 runs 14 residues. Looked up from germline, CDR1 is SEHNR and CDR2 is FQNEAQ (reference sequence). CDR3 residues: CASSLKTSNTEAFF. DNA for the CDR3: TGTGCCAGCAGCTTAAAGACGAGTAACACTGAAGCTTTCTTT.

This clonotype was counted at least ten times. The chain recombines TRBV20-1 with TRBJ2-5, with TRBD2 identical over 9 bases. The trim removed 0 bases at V and 0 bases at J, leaving 5 bases unmatched. Germline assignment: CDR1 DFQATT and CDR2 SNEGSKA (reference sequence). The CDR3 has 16 residues. The CDR3 bases are TGCAGTGCTAGAGAGGAGCGGGAGGAGTACCAAGAGACCCAGTACTTC. As protein: CSAREEREEYQETQYF.

A few counts support this clonotype. This chain connects TRBV5-5 to TRBJ1-1; D ambiguous. Germline V lookup: CDR1 SGHKS, CDR2 YYEKEE (reference sequence). This CDR3 is built from 13 residues. The V and J ends lost 4 bases and 4 bases respectively, with 11 bases between them. CDR3 nucleotide sequence: TGTGCCAGCAGCGTAGTCTGGGGCACTGAAGCTTTCTTT. It yields the protein CASSVVWGTEAFF.

This clonotype was observed at least ten times. The V gene is TRBV20-1, the J gene TRBJ2-1; 11 bases map to TRBD2. V shed 5 bases and J 10 bases; nucleotides not matched to a gene: 7. Per the germline V gene, CDR1 is DFQATT and CDR2 is SNEGSKA (reference sequence). The CDR3 runs 13 residues. CDR3 loop: CSAGTSGSREQFF. For the CDR3, the DNA is TGCAGTGCTGGGACTAGCGGTAGCAGGGAGCAGTTCTTC.